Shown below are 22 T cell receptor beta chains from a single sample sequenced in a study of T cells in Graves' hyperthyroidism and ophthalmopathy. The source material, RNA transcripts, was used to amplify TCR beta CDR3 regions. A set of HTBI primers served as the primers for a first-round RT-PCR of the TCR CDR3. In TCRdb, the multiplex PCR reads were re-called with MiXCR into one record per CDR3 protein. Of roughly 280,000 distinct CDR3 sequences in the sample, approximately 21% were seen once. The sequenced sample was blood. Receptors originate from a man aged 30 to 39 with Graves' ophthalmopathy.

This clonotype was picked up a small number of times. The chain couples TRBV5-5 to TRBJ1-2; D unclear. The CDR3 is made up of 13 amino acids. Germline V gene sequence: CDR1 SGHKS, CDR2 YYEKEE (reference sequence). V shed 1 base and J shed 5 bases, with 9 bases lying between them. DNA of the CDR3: TGTGCCAGCAGCTTGAACGCAGGATATGGCTACACCTTC. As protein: CASSLNAGYGYTF.

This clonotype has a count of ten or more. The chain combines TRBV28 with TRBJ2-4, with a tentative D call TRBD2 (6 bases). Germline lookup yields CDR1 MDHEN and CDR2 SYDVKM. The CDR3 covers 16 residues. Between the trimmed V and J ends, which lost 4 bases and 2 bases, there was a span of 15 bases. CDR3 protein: CASSSIGGPTKNIQYF. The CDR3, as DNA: TGTGCCAGCAGTTCAATCGGGGGACCGACCAAAAACATTCAGTACTTC.

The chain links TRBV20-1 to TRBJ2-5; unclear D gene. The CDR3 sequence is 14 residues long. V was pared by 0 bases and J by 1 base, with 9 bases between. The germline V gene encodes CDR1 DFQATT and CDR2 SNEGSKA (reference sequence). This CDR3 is CSARDRGFQETQYF. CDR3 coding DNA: TGCAGTGCTAGAGATCGAGGCTTCCAAGAGACCCAGTACTTC.

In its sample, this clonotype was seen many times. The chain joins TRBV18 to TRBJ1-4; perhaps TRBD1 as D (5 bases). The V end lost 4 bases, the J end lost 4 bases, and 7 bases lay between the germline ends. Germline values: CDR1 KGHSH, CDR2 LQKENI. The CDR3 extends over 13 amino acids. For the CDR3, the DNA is TGTGCCAGCTCACGGGACGGTAATGAAAAACTGTTTTTT. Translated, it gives CASSRDGNEKLFF.

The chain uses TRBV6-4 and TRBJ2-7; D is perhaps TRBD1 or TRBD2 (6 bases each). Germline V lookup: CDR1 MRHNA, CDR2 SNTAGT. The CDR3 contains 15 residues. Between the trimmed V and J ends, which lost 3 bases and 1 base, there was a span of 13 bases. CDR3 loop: CASSERWGASYEQYF. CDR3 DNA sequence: TGTGCCAGCAGTGAACGGTGGGGGGCTTCCTACGAGCAGTACTTC.

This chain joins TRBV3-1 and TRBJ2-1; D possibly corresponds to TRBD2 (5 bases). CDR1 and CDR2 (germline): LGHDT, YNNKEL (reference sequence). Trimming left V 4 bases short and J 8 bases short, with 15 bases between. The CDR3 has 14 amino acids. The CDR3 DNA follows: TGTGCCAGCAGCCCCGAAACTAGTTTCTATGAGCAGTTCTTC. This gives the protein CASSPETSFYEQFF.

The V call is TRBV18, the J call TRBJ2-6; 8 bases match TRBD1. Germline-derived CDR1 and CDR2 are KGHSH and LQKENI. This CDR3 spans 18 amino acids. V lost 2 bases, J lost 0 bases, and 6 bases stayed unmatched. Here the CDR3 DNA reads TGTGCCAGCTCACCAAATACAGGGGGAAGCTCTGGGGCCAACGTCCTGACTTTC. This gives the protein CASSPNTGGSSGANVLTF.

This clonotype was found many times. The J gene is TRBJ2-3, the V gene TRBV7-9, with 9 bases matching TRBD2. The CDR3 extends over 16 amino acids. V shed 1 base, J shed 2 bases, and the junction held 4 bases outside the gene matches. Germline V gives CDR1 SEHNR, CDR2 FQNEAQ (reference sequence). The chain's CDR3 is CASSLGLADYTDTQYF. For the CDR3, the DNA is TGTGCCAGCAGCTTAGGACTAGCGGATTACACAGATACGCAGTATTTT.

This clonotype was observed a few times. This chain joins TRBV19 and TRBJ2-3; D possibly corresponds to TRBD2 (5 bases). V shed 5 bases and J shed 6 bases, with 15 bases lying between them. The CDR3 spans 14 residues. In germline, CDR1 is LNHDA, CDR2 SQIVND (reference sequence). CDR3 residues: CASSPRTRLDTQYF. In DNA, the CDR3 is TGTGCCAGTAGTCCACGGACTCGTCTGGATACGCAGTATTTT.

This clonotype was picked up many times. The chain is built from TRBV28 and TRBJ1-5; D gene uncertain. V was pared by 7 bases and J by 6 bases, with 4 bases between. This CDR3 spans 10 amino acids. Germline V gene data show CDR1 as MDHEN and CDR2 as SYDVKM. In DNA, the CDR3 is TGTGCCAGCAACATTCAGCCCCAGCATTTT. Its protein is CASNIQPQHF.

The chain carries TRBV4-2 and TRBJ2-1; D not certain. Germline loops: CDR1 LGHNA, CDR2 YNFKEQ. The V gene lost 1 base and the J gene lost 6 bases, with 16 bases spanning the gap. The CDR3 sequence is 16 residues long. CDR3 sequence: CASSQAAQRKFNEQFF. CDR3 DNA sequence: TGTGCCAGCAGCCAAGCCGCCCAGCGAAAGTTCAATGAGCAGTTCTTC.

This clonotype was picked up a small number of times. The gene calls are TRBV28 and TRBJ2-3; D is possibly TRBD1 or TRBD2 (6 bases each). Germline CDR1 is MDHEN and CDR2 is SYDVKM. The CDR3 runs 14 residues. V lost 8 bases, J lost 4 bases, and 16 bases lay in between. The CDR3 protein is CASHRVGGSDTQYF. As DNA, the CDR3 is TGTGCCAGCCACAGGGTTGGGGGGTCAGATACGCAGTATTTT.

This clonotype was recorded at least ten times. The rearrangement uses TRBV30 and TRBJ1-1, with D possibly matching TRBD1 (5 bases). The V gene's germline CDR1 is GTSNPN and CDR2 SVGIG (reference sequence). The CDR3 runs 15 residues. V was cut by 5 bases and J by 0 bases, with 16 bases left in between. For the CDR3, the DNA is TGTGCCTGGGAATCGGACACTTCCATGAACACTGAAGCTTTCTTT. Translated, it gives CAWESDTSMNTEAFF.

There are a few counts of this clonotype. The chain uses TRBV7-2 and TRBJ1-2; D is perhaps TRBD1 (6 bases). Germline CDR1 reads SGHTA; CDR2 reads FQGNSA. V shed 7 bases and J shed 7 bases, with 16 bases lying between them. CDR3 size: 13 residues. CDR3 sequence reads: CASKRGGGGGYTF. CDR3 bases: TGTGCCAGCAAGAGAGGGGGGGGCGGTGGCTACACCTTC.

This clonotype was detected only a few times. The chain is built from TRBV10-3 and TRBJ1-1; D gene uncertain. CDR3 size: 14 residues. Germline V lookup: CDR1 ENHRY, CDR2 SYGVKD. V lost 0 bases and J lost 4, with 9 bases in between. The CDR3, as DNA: TGTGCCATCAGTGAGTCGGGAAAGACCACTGAAGCTTTCTTT. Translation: CAISESGKTTEAFF.

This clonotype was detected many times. CDR3 sequence (DNA): TGTGCCAGCGGAGAAGGCGAGACTGAAGCTTTCTTT. Translated, it gives CASGEGETEAFF. The V call is TRBV11-2, the J call TRBJ1-1; D unclear. Germline CDR1 SGHAT, CDR2 FQNNGV. The V gene lost 8 bases and the J gene lost 5 bases, with 12 bases spanning the gap. This CDR3 region has 12 residues.

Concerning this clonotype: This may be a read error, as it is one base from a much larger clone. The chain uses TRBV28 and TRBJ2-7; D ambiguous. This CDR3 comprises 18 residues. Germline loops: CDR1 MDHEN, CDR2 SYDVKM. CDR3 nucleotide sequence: TGTGCCAGCAGTTTATTCGGTAGGTCCCTCTACCGGACCTACGAGCAGCACTTC. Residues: CASSLFGRSLYRTYEQHF.

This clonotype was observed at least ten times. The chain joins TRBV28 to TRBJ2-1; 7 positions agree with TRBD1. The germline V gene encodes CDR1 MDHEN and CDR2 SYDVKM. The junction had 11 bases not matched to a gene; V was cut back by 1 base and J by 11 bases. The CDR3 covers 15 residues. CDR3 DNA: TGTGCCAGCAGTTTATCGCTCCCAGCAGGGGGAAAGCAGTTCTTC. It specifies CASSLSLPAGGKQFF.

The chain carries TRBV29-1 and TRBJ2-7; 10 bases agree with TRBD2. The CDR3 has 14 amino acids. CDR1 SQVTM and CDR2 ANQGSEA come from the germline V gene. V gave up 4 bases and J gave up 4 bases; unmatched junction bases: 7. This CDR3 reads CSVVLGLAAYEQYF. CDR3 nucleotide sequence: TGCAGCGTTGTCTTAGGACTAGCGGCTTACGAGCAGTACTTC.

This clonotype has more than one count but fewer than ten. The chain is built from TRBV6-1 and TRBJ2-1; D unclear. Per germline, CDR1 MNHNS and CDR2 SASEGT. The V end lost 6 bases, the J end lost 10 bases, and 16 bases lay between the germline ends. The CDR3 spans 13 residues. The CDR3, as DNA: TGTGCCAGCAGGGAAACTGGCAGGCACGAGCAGTTCTTC. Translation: CASRETGRHEQFF.

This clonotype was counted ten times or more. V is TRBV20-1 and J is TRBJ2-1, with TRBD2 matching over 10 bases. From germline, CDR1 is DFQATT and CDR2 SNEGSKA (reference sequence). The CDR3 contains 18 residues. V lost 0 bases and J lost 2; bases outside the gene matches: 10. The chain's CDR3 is CSARDSTSGTHTYNEQFF. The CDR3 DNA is TGCAGTGCTAGAGATAGTACTAGCGGGACTCATACCTACAATGAGCAGTTCTTC.

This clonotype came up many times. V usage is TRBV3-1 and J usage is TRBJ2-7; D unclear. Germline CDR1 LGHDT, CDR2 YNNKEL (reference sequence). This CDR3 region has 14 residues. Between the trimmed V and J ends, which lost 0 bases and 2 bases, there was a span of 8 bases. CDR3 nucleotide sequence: TGTGCCAGCAGCCAAGACGATCGGGCCTACGAGCAGTACTTC. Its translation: CASSQDDRAYEQYF.